A selection of T cell receptor beta chains follows, all from one sample in a study of cytomegalovirus exposure and HLA in healthy donors. Assay: immunoSEQ multiplex PCR; the TCRdb copy retains only in-frame clones and omits some. The sample consists of about 110,000 clones, 82% of them appearing once. What was sequenced was PBMCs. The receptors originated from a man aged 45-65 years in good health and CMV-seronegative. Both conserved end residues are part of each CDR3. D genes are given only for firm matches. Expanded clones are given a class, and other clones once, few, many or no size at all.

D	size	V	J	DNA	CDR3
TRBD1	NA	TRBV10-3	TRBJ2-7	TGTGCCATCAGCTTTCAGGGGGCTGACGAGCAGTACTTC	CAISFQGADEQYF
NA	few	TRBV7-2	TRBJ2-2	TGTGCCAGCAGCTCGGGGTGGCGGGGGCCCAACACCGGGGAGCTGTTTTTT	CASSSGWRGPNTGELFF
TRBD1	NA	TRBV4-1	TRBJ1-1	TGCGCCAGCAGCCACCTGGGACAGGGCAATCTGAACACTGAAGCTTTCTTT	CASSHLGQGNLNTEAFF
NA	NA	TRBV13	TRBJ1-1	TGTGCCAGCAGCTTACCCCCGGACAGCCACTCTGCTTCTGAAGCTTTCTTT	CASSLPPDSHSASEAFF
TRBD1	NA	TRBV4-1	TRBJ1-3	TGCGCCAGCAGCTCCCGGGACAGCCCCTCTGGAAACACCATATATTTT	CASSSRDSPSGNTIYF
TRBD1	NA	TRBV7-8	TRBJ1-1	TGTGCCAGCAGCCCAAGCCAGACAGGGACCACTGAAGCTTTCTTT	CASSPSQTGTTEAFF
NA	NA	TRBV30	TRBJ1-5	TGTGCCTGGACCCCGGGGGGGCAGGGTCAGCCCCAGCATTTT	CAWTPGGQGQPQHF
NA	NA	TRBV6-5	TRBJ2-2	TGTGCCAGCACTACAGTGATCGGGGAGCTGTTTTTT	CASTTVIGELFF
TRBD1	NA	TRBV7-6	TRBJ2-5	TGTGCCAGCAGCCGCACAGGGGGCCGAGAGACCCAGTACTTC	CASSRTGGRETQYF
NA	NA	TRBV30	TRBJ2-5	TGTGCCTGGAGTGTCCCTTTAGGGGCCCAGTACTTC	CAWSVPLGAQYF
NA	NA	TRBV29-1	TRBJ2-4	TGCAGCGTTGGAGGAGGGACAGAAAACATTCAGTACTTC	CSVGGGTENIQYF
NA	NA	TRBV6-1	TRBJ1-4	TGTGCCAGCAGTGATAGCGGGGGTTTGAGAGAAAAACTGTTTTTT	CASSDSGGLREKLFF
TRBD1	NA	TRBV2	TRBJ1-2	TGTGCCAGCAGTGCACAGGGGGCGGGGGGCTACACCTTC	CASSAQGAGGYTF
NA	NA	TRBV4-1	TRBJ1-3	TGCGCCAGCAGCACAAGCCGGAGCTCTGGAAACACCATATATTTT	CASSTSRSSGNTIYF
NA	NA	TRBV7-9	TRBJ1-4	TGTGCCAGCAGCTTAGCGGCAGTTAATGAAAAACTGTTTTTT	CASSLAAVNEKLFF